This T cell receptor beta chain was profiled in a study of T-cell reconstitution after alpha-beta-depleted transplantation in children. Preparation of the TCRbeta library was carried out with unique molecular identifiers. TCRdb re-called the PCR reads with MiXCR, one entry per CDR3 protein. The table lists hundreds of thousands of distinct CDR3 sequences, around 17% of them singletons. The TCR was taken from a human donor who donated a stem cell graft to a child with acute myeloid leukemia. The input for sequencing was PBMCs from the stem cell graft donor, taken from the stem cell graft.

The CDR3 protein is CASSLDVGGVTGIGGYTF. CDR3 DNA sequence: TGCGCCAGCAGCTTGGACGTGGGAGGGGTAACCGGTATCGGTGGCTACACCTTC. The gene calls are TRBV5-1 and TRBJ1-2; TRBD1 might be the D (5 bases). Trimming pared 0 bases from V and 7 bases from J, leaving 25 bases between. The CDR3 is 18 residues long. Germline assignment: CDR1 SGHRS and CDR2 YFSETQ. The variable domain in full, with the rest retrieved from reference TRBV5-1 and TRBJ1-2, is KAGVTQTPRYLIKTRGQQVTLSCSPISGHRSVSWYQQTPGQGLQFLFEYFSETQRNKGNFPGRFSGRQFSNSRSEMNVSTLELGDSALYLCASSLDVGGVTGIGGYTFGSGTRLTVV.